These 19 T cell receptor beta chains originate from one sample sequenced in a study of T cell changes during pregnancy in multiple sclerosis. Sequenced by immunoSEQ multiplex PCR; TCRdb stores in-frame clones only, minus some. In the table there are around 40,000 clones, 80% to 95% of which are singletons. The sample consisted of CD8+ T cells from peripheral blood mononuclear cells, taken before pregnancy. All receptors derive from a female donor with multiple sclerosis, enrolled in a pregnancy study.

The CDR3 DNA sequence: TGTGCCAGCAGCGGAGGGACAGGGGCCTACGAGCAGTACTTC. Protein: CASSGGTGAYEQYF. This chain uses TRBV7-9 with TRBJ2-7, with TRBD1 identical over 10 bases. Trimming removed 5 bases from V and 2 bases from J; junction bases left unmatched: 3. Germline CDR1 and CDR2: SEHNR and FQNEAQ (reference sequence). CDR3 length: 14 residues.

The CDR3 reads CASSVDQGGGGYTF. As DNA, the CDR3 is TGTGCCAGCAGCGTAGATCAGGGAGGTGGTGGCTACACCTTC. This chain uses TRBV9 with TRBJ1-2; D perhaps matches TRBD1 (5 bases). The germline V gene encodes CDR1 SGDLS and CDR2 YYNGEE. V was pared by 0 bases and J by 7 bases, with 13 bases between. CDR3 length: 14 amino acids.

This clone has more than one count but fewer than ten. As DNA, the CDR3 is TGTGCTAGTGGTTTGGTATCGCTAGGAAACACTGAAGCTTTCTTT. Encoded protein: CASGLVSLGNTEAFF. The chain couples TRBV12-5 to TRBJ1-1; D gene uncertain. The germline V and J ends were trimmed by 0 bases and 2 bases, with 10 bases remaining between them. Per germline, CDR1 LGHNT and CDR2 FRNRAP. This CDR3 region has 15 residues. Based on the CDR3 plus reference TRBV12-5 and TRBJ1-1, the full variable domain is DARVTQTPRHKVTEMGQEVTMRCQPILGHNTVFWYRQTMMQGLELLAYFRNRAPLDDSGMPKDRFSAEMPDATLATLKIQPSEPRDSAVYFCASGLVSLGNTEAFFGQGTRLTVV.

The CDR3 loop is CATPPALTDPTYEQYF. As DNA, the CDR3 is TGTGCCACCCCCCCAGCTCTGACAGACCCGACCTACGAGCAGTACTTC. The rearrangement joins TRBV27 to TRBJ2-7, with D possibly TRBD1 on 5 matching bases. V lost 10 bases and J lost 2, with 24 bases in between. Germline loops: CDR1 MNHEY, CDR2 SMNVEV (reference sequence). The CDR3 runs 16 residues.

This chain joins TRBV10-2 and TRBJ2-5; 13 positions agree with TRBD2. CDR1 and CDR2 from the germline V gene are WSHSY and SAAADI. The CDR3 loop spans 17 amino acids. V shed 0 bases, J shed 5 bases, and the junction held 6 bases outside the gene matches. The CDR3 bases are TGCGCCAGCAGTGAGTCGCGGGGGACTAGCGGGAAGGAGACCCAGTACTTC. Its translation: CASSESRGTSGKETQYF.

The chain employs TRBV7-8 and TRBJ2-3; possibly TRBD1 for D (6 bases). V was pared by 4 bases and J by 3 bases, with 14 bases between. The germline gives CDR1 SGHVS, CDR2 FQNEAQ. This CDR3 has 15 residues. The CDR3 here is CASSSLGRGTDTQYF. The CDR3 DNA is TGTGCCAGCAGCTCCCTCGGCAGGGGAACAGATACGCAGTATTTT.

The gene calls are TRBV27 and TRBJ2-1, with 7 nucleotides matching TRBD2. The CDR3 runs to 15 residues. Trimming cost V 3 bases and J 1 base; bases outside gene matches: 3. Germline V gives CDR1 MNHEY, CDR2 SMNVEV (reference sequence). The CDR3 spells CASSFLGRSYNEQFF. DNA of the CDR3: TGTGCCAGCAGTTTCCTCGGGAGGTCCTACAATGAGCAGTTCTTC.

This chain links TRBV28 with TRBJ2-5, with a weak D call TRBD2 (5 bases). Trimming took off 6 bases at V and 2 bases at J, with 13 bases between the two ends. The CDR3 has 14 residues. Germline CDR1 and CDR2: MDHEN and SYDVKM. The CDR3 sequence is CASREASPQETQYF. As DNA, the CDR3 is TGTGCCAGCAGGGAGGCCAGCCCTCAAGAGACCCAGTACTTC.

V usage is TRBV2 and J usage is TRBJ1-4; weak D call: TRBD1 (6 bases). The germline V and J ends were trimmed by 5 bases and 8 bases, with 18 bases remaining between them. Germline lookup yields CDR1 SNHLY and CDR2 FYNNEI. This CDR3 spans 15 amino acids. The CDR3 here is CASSRQGIGREKLFF. The CDR3 region has the DNA TGTGCCAGCAGTCGCCAGGGGATCGGGAGGGAAAAACTGTTTTTT.

J is TRBJ2-7 and V is TRBV29-1, with a tentative D call TRBD2 (6 bases). The germline V gene has CDR1 SQVTM and CDR2 ANQGSEA. This CDR3 region has 13 residues. V lost 6 bases and J lost 2, with 14 bases in between. This CDR3 is CSVYSPGAYEQYF. CDR3 sequence (DNA): TGCAGCGTATATTCCCCGGGGGCCTACGAGCAGTACTTC.

The V call is TRBV27, the J call TRBJ1-3; no clear D gene. The V gene's germline CDR1 is MNHEY and CDR2 SMNVEV (reference sequence). The CDR3 consists of 15 residues. Trimming took off 4 bases at V and 1 base at J, with 11 bases between the two ends. DNA for the CDR3: TGTGCCAGCAGTTCATACCCGGGTTCTGGAAACACCATATATTTT. It codes for CASSSYPGSGNTIYF.

The chain uses TRBV28 and TRBJ2-2; a possible D gene is TRBD2 (5 bases). The V end was cut by 6 bases, the J end by 1 base, with 9 bases between. Germline V gene data show CDR1 as MDHEN and CDR2 as SYDVKM. The CDR3 runs to 14 residues. CDR3 protein: CASRGRVNTGELFF. DNA for the CDR3: TGTGCCAGCAGAGGGCGGGTGAACACCGGGGAGCTGTTTTTT.

The CDR3 DNA reads TGTGCCAGTAGTCCCGCCGGGACTAACTACGAGCAGTACTTC. As protein: CASSPAGTNYEQYF. The genes are TRBV19 and TRBJ2-7; 7 positions agree with TRBD2. Germline V CDR1 and CDR2: LNHDA, SQIVND (reference sequence). V lost 5 bases, J lost 3 bases, and 7 bases stayed unmatched. The CDR3 spans 14 residues.

The chain is built from TRBV9 and TRBJ2-5, with 7 bases matching TRBD2. Germline CDR1 SGDLS, CDR2 YYNGEE. V lost 3 bases, J lost 0 bases, and 5 bases stayed unmatched. The CDR3 length is 15 residues. The CDR3 is CASSASGTHQETQYF. The CDR3 DNA is TGTGCCAGCAGCGCAAGCGGGACCCACCAAGAGACCCAGTACTTC.

A single count supports this clone. This sequence joins TRBV27 and TRBJ1-1; 8 nucleotides line up with TRBD1. Germline trimming cut 5 bases from V and 4 bases from J; bases unmatched to any gene: 9. Germline lookup yields CDR1 MNHEY and CDR2 SMNVEV (reference sequence). The CDR3 is 15 residues long. Here the CDR3 reads CASSPRGTGSTEAFF. CDR3 in DNA: TGTGCCAGCAGTCCGAGAGGGACAGGCAGCACTGAAGCTTTCTTT.

This clone was observed a few times. The J gene is TRBJ1-1, the V gene TRBV9; TRBD1 agrees at 10 bases. The V gene's germline CDR1 is SGDLS and CDR2 YYNGEE. This CDR3 comprises 13 residues. The V segment lost 0 bases and the J segment 11 bases; nucleotides outside the gene matches: 4. The CDR3 reads CASSVGQGAIAFF. CDR3 DNA sequence: TGTGCCAGCAGCGTAGGACAGGGGGCGATTGCTTTCTTT.

The chain is built from TRBV5-5 and TRBJ1-4; D is possibly TRBD1 (6 bases). With 3 bases removed from V and 4 bases from J, the gap between germline ends came to 10 bases. Germline V lookup: CDR1 SGHKS, CDR2 YYEKEE (reference sequence). This CDR3 contains 14 residues. CDR3 in amino acids: CASSSGGGNEKLFF. The CDR3 nucleotides are TGTGCCAGCAGCTCTGGGGGCGGTAATGAAAAACTGTTTTTT. The whole variable domain, remainder taken from reference TRBV5-5 and TRBJ1-4, is DAGVTQSPTHLIKTRGQQVTLRCSPISGHKSVSWYQQVLGQGPQFIFQYYEKEERGRGNFPDRFSARQFPNYSSELNVNALLLGDSALYLCASSSGGGNEKLFFGSGTQLSVL.

DNA of the CDR3: TGTGCCAGCACCGAGACTAGCGGGCTTGGAGGCGAGCAGTACTTC. It translates to CASTETSGLGGEQYF. The rearrangement joins TRBV6-1 to TRBJ2-7, with 10 bases lining up with TRBD2. The V gene's germline CDR1 is MNHNS and CDR2 SASEGT. The length of the CDR3 is 15 residues. V gave up 7 bases and J gave up 6 bases; unmatched junction bases: 12.

This chain connects TRBV29-1 to TRBJ2-4, with D tentatively TRBD2 (5 bases). Between the trimmed V and J ends, which lost 7 bases and 0 bases, there was a span of 16 bases. Per germline, CDR1 SQVTM and CDR2 ANQGSEA. The CDR3 totals 15 residues. CDR3 DNA sequence: TGCAGCGCCCTCGGAGGCTCACCAGCCAAAAACATTCAGTACTTC. Protein sequence: CSALGGSPAKNIQYF.